These 21 T cell receptor beta chains share one sample of origin, sequenced in a study of blood T cell repertoires in COVID-19. Sequenced by immunoSEQ multiplex PCR; TCRdb stores in-frame clones only, minus some. The sample consists of under 450,000 clones, just over 90% of them appearing once. The sequencing input was PBMCs or T cells enriched from blood (not recorded which). These receptors were collected from a middle-aged woman who had been exposed to COVID-19.

The V and J genes are TRBV13 and TRBJ1-2; TRBD1 agrees at 7 bases. This CDR3 is built from 17 residues. CDR1 is PRHDT, CDR2 FYEKMQ, per germline (reference sequence). Losses at the gene ends were 5 bases for V and 8 bases for J; bases not matched to a gene: 20. CDR3 DNA: TGTGCCAGCAGCCGTCTCTTACAGGGGTTAGGGATAGTGGGCTACACCTTC. Its protein is CASSRLLQGLGIVGYTF.

The chain is built from TRBV13 and TRBJ2-7, with 7 bases fitting TRBD1. The CDR3 is made up of 15 amino acids. J gave up 2 bases and V 2 bases, and 6 bases lay outside the gene matches. Per the germline V gene, CDR1 is PRHDT and CDR2 is FYEKMQ (reference sequence). This CDR3 reads CASSLIKGQTYEQYF. The CDR3 DNA is TGTGCCAGCAGCTTAATTAAGGGACAGACCTACGAGCAGTACTTC.

Concerning this clone itself: The junction departs from the called germline gene at one end, perhaps through a read error. CDR3 in amino acids: CASSNSGGLYGYTF. As DNA, the CDR3 is TGTGCCAGCAGTAACTCGGGAGGATTGTATGGCTACACCTTC. This chain connects TRBV6-5 to TRBJ1-2; D gene unclear. The length of the CDR3 is 14 residues. Germline V gene lookup returns CDR1 MNHEY and CDR2 SVGAGI.

CDR3 coding DNA: TGTGCCAGTTCCAGGGGGCGCTTCTGGAATGAAGCTTTCTTT. Amino acids: CASSRGRFWNEAFF. This chain connects TRBV25-1 to TRBJ1-1, with 8 positions matching TRBD1. Germline V gene lookup returns CDR1 MGHDK and CDR2 SYGVNS. The CDR3 length is 14 residues. V lost 9 bases to trimming and J lost 7 bases; unmatched junction nucleotides: 13.

The V gene is TRBV10-3, the J gene TRBJ1-5; TRBD1 might be the D (5 bases). This CDR3 has 14 amino acids. The V end lost 4 bases, the J end lost 0 bases, and 7 bases lay between the germline ends. CDR1 and CDR2 from the germline V gene are ENHRY and SYGVKD. CDR3 amino acids: CAISVGDSNQPQHF. DNA of the CDR3: TGTGCCATCAGTGTAGGGGATAGCAATCAGCCCCAGCATTTT.

This clone was counted once. The chain carries TRBV5-1 and TRBJ1-4; maybe TRBD1 (6 bases). The CDR3 contains 15 residues. The V end lost 3 bases, the J end lost 8 bases, and 17 bases lay between the germline ends. Germline V CDR1 and CDR2: SGHRS, YFSETQ. CDR3 loop: CASSSEAGAQEKLFF. In DNA, the CDR3 is TGCGCCAGCAGCTCTGAGGCGGGGGCGCAGGAAAAACTGTTTTTT.

The J gene is TRBJ1-2, the V gene TRBV30; D gene ambiguous. V was shortened by 1 base and J by 0 bases, with 9 bases between the two germline ends. Germline V gene data show CDR1 as GTSNPN and CDR2 as SVGIG (reference sequence). This CDR3 spans 14 amino acids. Written as DNA, the CDR3 is TGTGCCTGGAGTGCGGCGGGGACTAACTATGGCTACACCTTC. Amino acid sequence: CAWSAAGTNYGYTF.

The rearrangement uses TRBV9 and TRBJ1-1; 8 bases match TRBD1. After removal of 2 bases from V and 2 bases from J, the junction contained 5 bases not matched to a gene. Germline lookup yields CDR1 SGDLS and CDR2 YYNGEE. This CDR3 comprises 15 residues. This CDR3 reads CASSVGQAINTEAFF. CDR3 bases: TGTGCCAGCAGCGTGGGACAGGCGATTAACACTGAAGCTTTCTTT.

This sequence joins TRBV29-1 and TRBJ2-4; the D is unclear. The length of the CDR3 is 11 residues. V gave up 5 bases and J gave up 6 bases, with 8 bases separating them. Germline V gene lookup returns CDR1 SQVTM and CDR2 ANQGSEA. The CDR3 DNA sequence: TGCAGCGTTCGTGACTTAAACATTCAGTACTTC. This codes for CSVRDLNIQYF. Based on the CDR3 plus reference TRBV29-1 and TRBJ2-4, the full variable domain is SAVISQKPSRDICQRGTSLTIQCQVDSQVTMMFWYRQQPGQSLTLIATANQGSEATYESGFVIDKFPISRPNLTFSTLTVSNMSPEDSSIYLCSVRDLNIQYFGAGTRLSVL.

The chain couples TRBV18 to TRBJ2-2; 9 bases map to TRBD1. There are 18 residues in the CDR3. V dropped 3 bases and J dropped 0; count of bases not matched to a gene: 8. Germline lookup yields CDR1 KGHSH and CDR2 LQKENI. In DNA form, the CDR3 reads TGTGCCAGCTCACCCGTCCCGGGACAGGGCGCGAACACCGGGGAGCTGTTTTTT. Protein product: CASSPVPGQGANTGELFF.

The chain recombines TRBV10-3 with TRBJ2-7; D unresolved. V was pared by 2 bases and J by 9 bases, with 8 bases between. Per the germline V gene, CDR1 is ENHRY and CDR2 is SYGVKD. The CDR3 loop spans 11 amino acids. CDR3 protein: CAISETEWQYF. DNA of the CDR3: TGTGCCATCAGTGAGACAGAGTGGCAGTACTTC.

This chain uses TRBV5-4 with TRBJ1-1; the D is unclear. With 4 bases removed from V and 3 bases from J, the gap between germline ends came to 13 bases. The CDR3 loop spans 14 amino acids. Germline V lookup: CDR1 SGHNT, CDR2 YYREEE (reference sequence). This chain's CDR3 is CASSHRLSYTEAFF. As DNA, the CDR3 is TGTGCCAGCAGCCACCGGTTATCTTACACTGAAGCTTTCTTT.

The chain employs TRBV5-5 and TRBJ2-3; TRBD2 agrees at 11 bases. The CDR3 totals 14 residues. With V trimmed by 6 bases and J by 8 bases, 8 bases remained unmatched. Germline V CDR1 and CDR2: SGHKS, YYEKEE (reference sequence). CDR3 residues: CASKTSGGLGTQYF. In nucleotides, the CDR3 is TGTGCCAGCAAAACTAGCGGGGGTCTTGGTACGCAGTATTTT.

The chain carries TRBV14 and TRBJ2-3, with TRBD2 matching over 8 bases. V lost 4 bases and J lost 6; bases outside the gene matches: 3. Germline assignment: CDR1 SGHDN and CDR2 FVKESK. This CDR3 is 13 amino acids long. In DNA, the CDR3 is TGTGCCAGCAGCCCTCGGGGGGGGGATACGCAGTATTTT. Translated: CASSPRGGDTQYF. The whole variable domain, remainder taken from reference TRBV14 and TRBJ2-3, is EAGVTQFPSHSVIEKGQTVTLRCDPISGHDNLYWYRRVMGKEIKFLLHFVKESKQDESGMPNNRFLAERTGGTYSTLKVQPAELEDSGVYFCASSPRGGDTQYFGPGTRLTVL.

The chain couples TRBV27 to TRBJ2-7; D remains unclear. Trimming removed 11 bases at V and 0 bases at J, with 14 bases between. Per the germline V gene, CDR1 is MNHEY and CDR2 is SMNVEV (reference sequence). This CDR3 has 13 residues. CDR3 in amino acids: CASAGQVSYEQYF. The DNA for the CDR3 is TGTGCCTCCGCTGGGCAGGTCTCCTACGAGCAGTACTTC.

This rearrangement joins TRBV7-2 to TRBJ2-1; D unresolved. There are 14 residues in the CDR3. Germline CDR1 is SGHTA and CDR2 is FQGNSA. Trimming pared 1 base from V and 7 bases from J, leaving 11 bases between. The CDR3 region is CASSLGPGQNEQFF. DNA for the CDR3: TGTGCCAGCAGCTTAGGTCCGGGTCAGAATGAGCAGTTCTTC.

A few counts support this clone. V usage is TRBV15 and J usage is TRBJ2-7, with TRBD2 matching over 8 bases. The germline V gene has CDR1 LNHNV and CDR2 YYDKDF (reference sequence). The V gene end was trimmed by 1 base and the J gene end by 2 bases; junction bases not matched to a gene: 7. The CDR3 has 16 amino acids. The CDR3 is CATSRGFSGTPYEQYF. The CDR3 DNA follows: TGTGCCACCAGCAGAGGCTTTAGCGGGACTCCCTACGAGCAGTACTTC.

The gene calls are TRBV5-4 and TRBJ2-1, with 10 bases identical to TRBD2. CDR3 length: 16 amino acids. The V gene end was trimmed by 4 bases and the J gene end by 10 bases; junction bases not matched to a gene: 14. Germline V gene lookup returns CDR1 SGHNT and CDR2 YYREEE (reference sequence). CDR3 residues: CASSPFRGLAGEEQFF. The CDR3 bases are TGTGCCAGCAGCCCCTTTAGAGGCCTAGCGGGGGAAGAGCAGTTCTTC.

V usage is TRBV3-1 (or the pseudogene TRBV3-2) and J usage is TRBJ1-3; TRBD1 aligns across 7 bases. Germline CDR1 and CDR2: LGHDT and YNNKEL (reference sequence). CDR3 size: 15 residues. The ends lost 1 base at V and 4 bases at J; junction bases unmatched: 4. CDR3 DNA sequence: TGTGCCAGCAGCCAAGCACAGGGGTACGGAAACACCATATATTTT. Translating it yields CASSQAQGYGNTIYF.

This chain uses TRBV15 with TRBJ1-2, with unresolved D. Germline CDR1 LNHNV, CDR2 YYDKDF (reference sequence). The V gene lost 3 bases and the J gene lost 2 bases, with 4 bases spanning the gap. The CDR3 length is 12 residues. CDR3 DNA sequence: TGTGCCACCAGCAGTGCGAACTATGGCTACACCTTC. Protein sequence: CATSSANYGYTF.

The J gene is TRBJ2-3, the V gene TRBV7-3, with TRBD2 matching over 10 bases. V lost 4 bases and J lost 11; bases outside the gene matches: 9. The length of the CDR3 is 14 residues. CDR1 is SGHTA, CDR2 FQGTGA, per germline. CDR3: CASSYSSGSFQQYF. In DNA form, the CDR3 reads TGTGCCAGCAGCTACTCTAGCGGGAGTTTCCAGCAGTATTTT.